The sequence of this T cell receptor (beta chain) was determined in a study of cytomegalovirus exposure and HLA in healthy donors. This CDR3 spans 15 amino acids. Germline V gives CDR1 SGHRS, CDR2 YFSETQ. With V trimmed by 2 bases and J by 5 bases, 5 bases remained unmatched. A multiplex PCR was run with 60 Vbeta primers and 13 Jbeta primers. Sequencing was performed with immunoSEQ multiplex PCR; in TCRdb, only in-frame clones are kept and a portion is missing. In the table there are roughly 150,000 clones, roughly 80% of which are singletons. The TCR originated in a man younger than 35 in good health and CMV-seropositive. The chain recombines TRBV5-1 with TRBJ2-1; TRBD2 matches at 9 bases. What was sequenced was PBMCs. CDR3 nucleotide sequence: TGCGCCAGCAGCTTTGTAGCGGGAGCGGACAATGAGCAGTTCTTC. It specifies CASSFVAGADNEQFF.